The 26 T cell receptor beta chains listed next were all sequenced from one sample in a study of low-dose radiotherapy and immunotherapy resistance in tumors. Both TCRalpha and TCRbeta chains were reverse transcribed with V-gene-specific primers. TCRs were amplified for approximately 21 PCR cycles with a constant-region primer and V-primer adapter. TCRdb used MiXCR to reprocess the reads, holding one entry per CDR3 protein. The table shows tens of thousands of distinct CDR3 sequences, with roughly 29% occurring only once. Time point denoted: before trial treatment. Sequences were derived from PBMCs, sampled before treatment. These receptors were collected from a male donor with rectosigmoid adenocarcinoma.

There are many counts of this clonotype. This CDR3 is CASSYYGSDTEAFF. DNA of the CDR3: TGTGCCAGCAGTTACTATGGGTCGGACACTGAAGCTTTCTTT. The rearrangement joins TRBV6-6 to TRBJ1-1, with D hard to call. The germline CDR1 and CDR2 sequences are MNHNY and SVGAGI (reference sequence). Trimming left V 1 base short and J 3 bases short, with 9 bases between. This CDR3 is built from 14 residues.

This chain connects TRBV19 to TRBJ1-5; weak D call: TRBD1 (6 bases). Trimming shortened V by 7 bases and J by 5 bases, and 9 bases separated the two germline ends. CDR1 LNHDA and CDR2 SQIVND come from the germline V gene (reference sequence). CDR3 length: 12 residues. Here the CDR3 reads CASTTGYQPQHF. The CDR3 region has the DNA TGTGCCAGTACCACAGGGTATCAGCCCCAGCATTTT.

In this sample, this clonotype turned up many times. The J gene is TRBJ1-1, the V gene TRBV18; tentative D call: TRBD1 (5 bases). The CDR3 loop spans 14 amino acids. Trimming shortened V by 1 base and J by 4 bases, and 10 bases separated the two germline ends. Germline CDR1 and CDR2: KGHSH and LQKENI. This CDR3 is CASSPRDRGTEAFF. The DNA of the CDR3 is TGTGCCAGCTCACCACGAGACAGAGGCACTGAAGCTTTCTTT.

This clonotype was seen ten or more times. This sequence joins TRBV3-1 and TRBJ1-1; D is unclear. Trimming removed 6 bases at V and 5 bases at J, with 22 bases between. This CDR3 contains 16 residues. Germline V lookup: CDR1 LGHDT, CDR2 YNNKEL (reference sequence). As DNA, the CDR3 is TGTGCCAGCAGTCCCCCCTACTCTGGACGGGGAACTGAAGCTTTCTTT. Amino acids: CASSPPYSGRGTEAFF. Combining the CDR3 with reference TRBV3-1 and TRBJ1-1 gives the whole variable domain DTAVSQTPKYLVTQMGNDKSIKCEQNLGHDTMYWYKQDSKKFLKIMFSYNNKELIINETVPNRFSPKSPDKAHLNLHINSLELGDSAVYFCASSPPYSGRGTEAFFGQGTRLTVV.

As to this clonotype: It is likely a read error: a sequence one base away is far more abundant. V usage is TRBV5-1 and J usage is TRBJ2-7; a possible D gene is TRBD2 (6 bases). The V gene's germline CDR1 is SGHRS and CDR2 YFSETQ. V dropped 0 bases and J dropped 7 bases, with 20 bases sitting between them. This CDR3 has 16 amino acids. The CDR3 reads CASSLEPGDSYNEQYF. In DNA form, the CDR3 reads TGCGCCAGCAGCTTGGAGCCGGGGGATTCCTACAATGAGCAGTACTTC.

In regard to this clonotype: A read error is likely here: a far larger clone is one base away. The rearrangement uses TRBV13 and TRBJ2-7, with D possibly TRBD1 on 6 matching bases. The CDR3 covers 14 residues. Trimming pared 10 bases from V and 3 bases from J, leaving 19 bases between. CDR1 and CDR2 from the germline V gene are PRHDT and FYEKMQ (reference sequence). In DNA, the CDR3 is TGTGCCATCGCCTGGACAGCACGGGGCTACGAGCAGTACTTC. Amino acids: CAIAWTARGYEQYF.

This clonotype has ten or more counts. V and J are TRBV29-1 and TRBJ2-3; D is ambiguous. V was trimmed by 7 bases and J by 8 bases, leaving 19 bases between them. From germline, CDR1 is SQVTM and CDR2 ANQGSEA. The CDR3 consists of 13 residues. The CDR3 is CSATSKKSVTQYF. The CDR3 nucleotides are TGCAGCGCCACCTCCAAGAAGTCAGTTACGCAGTATTTT.

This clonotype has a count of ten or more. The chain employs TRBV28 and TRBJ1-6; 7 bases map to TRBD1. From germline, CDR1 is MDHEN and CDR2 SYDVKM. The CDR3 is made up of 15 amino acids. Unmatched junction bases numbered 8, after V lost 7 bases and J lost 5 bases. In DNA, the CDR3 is TGTGCCAGCACTCTCCGGGACAGCCATAATTCACCCCTCCACTTT. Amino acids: CASTLRDSHNSPLHF.

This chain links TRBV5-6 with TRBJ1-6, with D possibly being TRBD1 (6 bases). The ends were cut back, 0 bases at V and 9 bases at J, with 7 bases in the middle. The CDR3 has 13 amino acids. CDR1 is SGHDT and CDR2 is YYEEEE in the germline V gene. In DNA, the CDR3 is TGTGCCAGCAGCTTGGTGGGGGCTTCACCCCTCCACTTT. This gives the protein CASSLVGASPLHF.

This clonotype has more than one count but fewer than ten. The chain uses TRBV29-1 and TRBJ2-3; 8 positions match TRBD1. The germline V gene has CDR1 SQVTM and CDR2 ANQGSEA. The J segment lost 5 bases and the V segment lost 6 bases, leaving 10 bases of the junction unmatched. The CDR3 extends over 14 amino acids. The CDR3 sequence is CSVPQGAGGDTQYF. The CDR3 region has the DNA TGCAGCGTGCCTCAGGGGGCAGGTGGAGATACGCAGTATTTT.

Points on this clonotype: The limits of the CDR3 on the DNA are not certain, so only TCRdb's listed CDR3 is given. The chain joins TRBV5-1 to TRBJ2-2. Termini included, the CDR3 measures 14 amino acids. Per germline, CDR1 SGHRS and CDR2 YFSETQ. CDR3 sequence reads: CASSLSDTGELFFF.

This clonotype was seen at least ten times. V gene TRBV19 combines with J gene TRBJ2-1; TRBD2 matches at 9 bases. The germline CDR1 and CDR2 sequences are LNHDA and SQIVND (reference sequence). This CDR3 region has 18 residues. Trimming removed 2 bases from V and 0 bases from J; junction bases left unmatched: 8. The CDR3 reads CASSIIPSGRFSYNEQFF. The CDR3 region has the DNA TGTGCCAGTAGTATAATCCCGAGCGGGAGGTTCTCCTACAATGAGCAGTTCTTC.

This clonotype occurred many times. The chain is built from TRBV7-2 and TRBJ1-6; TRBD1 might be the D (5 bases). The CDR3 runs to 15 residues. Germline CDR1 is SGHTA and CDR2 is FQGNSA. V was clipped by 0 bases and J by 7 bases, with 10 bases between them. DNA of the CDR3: TGTGCCAGCAGCTTAGCGGGGGTCCGGAATTCACCCCTCCACTTT. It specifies CASSLAGVRNSPLHF.

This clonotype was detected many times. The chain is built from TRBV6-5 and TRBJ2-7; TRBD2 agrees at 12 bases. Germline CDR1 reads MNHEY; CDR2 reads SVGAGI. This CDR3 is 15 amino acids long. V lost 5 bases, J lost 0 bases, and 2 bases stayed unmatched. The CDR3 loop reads CASSLAGGPSYEQYF. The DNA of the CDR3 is TGTGCCAGCAGTCTAGCGGGAGGGCCCTCCTACGAGCAGTACTTC.

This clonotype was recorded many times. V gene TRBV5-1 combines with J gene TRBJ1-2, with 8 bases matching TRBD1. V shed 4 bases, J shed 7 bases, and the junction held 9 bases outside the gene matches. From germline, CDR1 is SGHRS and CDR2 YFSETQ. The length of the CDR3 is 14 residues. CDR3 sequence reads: CASSPGTGRGGYTF. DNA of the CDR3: TGCGCCAGCAGCCCGGGGACAGGTCGTGGTGGCTACACCTTC.

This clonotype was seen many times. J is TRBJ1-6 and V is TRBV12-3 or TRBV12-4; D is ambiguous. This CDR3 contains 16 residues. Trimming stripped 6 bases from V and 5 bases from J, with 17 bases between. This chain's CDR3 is CASSLKASSDNSPLHF. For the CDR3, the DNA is TGTGCCAGCAGCCTTAAGGCCTCGTCAGATAATTCACCCCTCCACTTT.

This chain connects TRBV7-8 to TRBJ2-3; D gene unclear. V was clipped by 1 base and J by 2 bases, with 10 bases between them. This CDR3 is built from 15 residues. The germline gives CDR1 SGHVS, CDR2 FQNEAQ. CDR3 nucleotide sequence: TGTGCCAGCAGCTTAGAGTTTCTAACCACAGATACGCAGTATTTT. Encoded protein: CASSLEFLTTDTQYF.

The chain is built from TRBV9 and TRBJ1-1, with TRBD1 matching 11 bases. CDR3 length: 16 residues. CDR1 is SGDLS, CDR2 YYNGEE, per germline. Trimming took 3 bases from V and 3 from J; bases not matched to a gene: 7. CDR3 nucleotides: TGTGCCAGCAGCGGAGGGACAGGGGGTTCTGACACTGAAGCTTTCTTT. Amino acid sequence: CASSGGTGGSDTEAFF.

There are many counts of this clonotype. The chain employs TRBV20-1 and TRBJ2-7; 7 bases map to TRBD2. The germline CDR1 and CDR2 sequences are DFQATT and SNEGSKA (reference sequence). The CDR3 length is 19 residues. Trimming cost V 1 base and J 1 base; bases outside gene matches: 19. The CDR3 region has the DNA TGCAGTGCTAGAGTAAGGGACGGCTTGGGGGGGACGGGTTCCTACGAGCAGTACTTC. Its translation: CSARVRDGLGGTGSYEQYF.

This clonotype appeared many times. The CDR3 bases are TGTGCCAGCACCAAACAGGGAGTAGGATGGACAGATACGCAGTATTTT. Protein: CASTKQGVGWTDTQYF. The chain employs TRBV28 and TRBJ2-3; possibly TRBD1 for D (6 bases). The CDR3 totals 16 residues. V was shortened by 7 bases and J by 3 bases, with 20 bases between the two germline ends. The germline CDR1 and CDR2 sequences are MDHEN and SYDVKM.

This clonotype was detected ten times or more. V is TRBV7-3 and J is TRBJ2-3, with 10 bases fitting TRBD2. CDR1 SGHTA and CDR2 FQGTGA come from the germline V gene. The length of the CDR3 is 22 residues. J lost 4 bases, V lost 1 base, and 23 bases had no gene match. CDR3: CASSLKGPRLAGVPSGPDTQYF. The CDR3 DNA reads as TGTGCCAGCAGCTTAAAGGGCCCTCGGCTAGCGGGAGTCCCCTCCGGGCCAGATACGCAGTATTTT.

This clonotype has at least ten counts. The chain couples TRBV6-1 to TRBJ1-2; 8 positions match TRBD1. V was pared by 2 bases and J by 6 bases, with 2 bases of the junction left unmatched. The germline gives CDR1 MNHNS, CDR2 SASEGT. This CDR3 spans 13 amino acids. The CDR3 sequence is CASSEQGADGYTF. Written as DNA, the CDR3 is TGTGCCAGCAGTGAACAGGGGGCAGATGGCTACACCTTC.

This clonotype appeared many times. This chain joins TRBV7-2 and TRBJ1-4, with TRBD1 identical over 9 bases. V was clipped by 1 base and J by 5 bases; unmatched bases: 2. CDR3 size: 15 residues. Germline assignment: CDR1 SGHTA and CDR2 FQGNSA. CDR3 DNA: TGTGCCAGCAGCTTAGTGGGACAGGGCAATGAAAAACTGTTTTTT. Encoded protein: CASSLVGQGNEKLFF.

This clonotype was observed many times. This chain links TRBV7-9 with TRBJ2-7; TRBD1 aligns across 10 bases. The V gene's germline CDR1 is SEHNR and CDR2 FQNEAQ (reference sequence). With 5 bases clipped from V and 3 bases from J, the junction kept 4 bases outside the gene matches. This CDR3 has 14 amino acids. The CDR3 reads CASSVGQGGYEQYF. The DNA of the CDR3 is TGTGCCAGCAGCGTCGGACAGGGGGGCTACGAGCAGTACTTC.

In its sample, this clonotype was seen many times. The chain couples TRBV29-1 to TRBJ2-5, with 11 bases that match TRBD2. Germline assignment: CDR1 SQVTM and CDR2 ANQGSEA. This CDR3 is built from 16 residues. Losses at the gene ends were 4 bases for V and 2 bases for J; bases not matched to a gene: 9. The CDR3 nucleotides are TGCAGCGTTGGGGGCCTAGCGGGAGGCGTTCAAGAGACCCAGTACTTC. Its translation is CSVGGLAGGVQETQYF.

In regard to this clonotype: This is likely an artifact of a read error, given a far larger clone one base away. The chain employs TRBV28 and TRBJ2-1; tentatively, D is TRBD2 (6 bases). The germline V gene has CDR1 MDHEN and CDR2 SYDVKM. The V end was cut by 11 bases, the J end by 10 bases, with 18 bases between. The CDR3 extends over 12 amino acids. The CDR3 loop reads CAASDYSYEQFF. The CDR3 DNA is TGTGCCGCCTCGGACTACTCCTACGAGCAGTTCTTC.